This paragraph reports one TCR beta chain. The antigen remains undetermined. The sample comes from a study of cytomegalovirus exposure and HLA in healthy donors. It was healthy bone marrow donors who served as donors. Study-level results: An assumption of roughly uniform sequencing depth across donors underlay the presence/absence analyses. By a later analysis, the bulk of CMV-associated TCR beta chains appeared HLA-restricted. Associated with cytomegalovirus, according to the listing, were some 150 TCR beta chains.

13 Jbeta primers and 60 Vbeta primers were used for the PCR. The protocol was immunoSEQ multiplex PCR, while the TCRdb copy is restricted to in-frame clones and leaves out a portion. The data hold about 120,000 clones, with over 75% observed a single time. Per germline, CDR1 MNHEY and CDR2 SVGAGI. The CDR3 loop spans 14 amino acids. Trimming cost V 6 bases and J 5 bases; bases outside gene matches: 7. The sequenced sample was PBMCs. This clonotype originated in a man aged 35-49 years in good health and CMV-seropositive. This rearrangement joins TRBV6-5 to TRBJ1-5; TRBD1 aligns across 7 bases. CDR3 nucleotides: TGTGCCAGCAGCAACAGGGGTTTTGATCAGCCCCAGCATTTT. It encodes CASSNRGFDQPQHF.